These T cell receptor beta chains were read from a single sample in a study of shared clonotypes between healthy human individuals. Sequencing was performed with immunoSEQ multiplex PCR; in TCRdb, only in-frame clones are kept and a portion is missing. The table shows 950,000 to 1,300,000 clones, with about 75% occurring only once. The sample taken for sequencing was memory CD4+ T cells sorted from blood. The receptor source for this set is a man between 18 and 35 years old in good health. CDR3s leave out the opening cysteine and the closing phenylalanine or tryptophan. Some rows have no size entry. The others give once, few or many, or a class for an expanded clone.

V,J,length,size,CDR3
TRBV27,TRBJ2-2,14,NA,ASSQSGTRAAGELF
TRBV7-7,TRBJ2-7,12,once,ASSLLGGADEQY
TRBV18,TRBJ2-1,15,once,ASSPQGLAGGGNEQF
TRBV6-1,TRBJ2-7,12,few,ASVGLAGAYEQY
TRBV19,TRBJ2-1,12,NA,ASSIVAAENEQF
TRBV19,TRBJ1-5,15,NA,ASSSSDLGTSNQPQH
TRBV28,TRBJ2-5,12,NA,ASSRTSGGETQY
TRBV7-2,TRBJ1-6,11,NA,ASSSPGPPKPH
TRBV6-5,TRBJ2-1,13,NA,ASSYSTGGYNEQF
TRBV7-2,TRBJ2-5,13,NA,ASTSGRGGLETQY